This T cell receptor beta chain comes out of a study of shared clonotypes between healthy human individuals. Findings and limits, study-wide: The authors expected sequencing depth to affect clonotype sharing among donors.

Comment on this clone: Its antigen is unidentified.

Germline CDR1 reads SGHNT; CDR2 reads YYREEE (reference sequence). This CDR3 is 14 amino acids long. The ends lost 4 bases at V and 4 bases at J; junction bases unmatched: 3. In the naive CD8 group, cells lacked CD45RO and were positively selected for CCR7, so terminally differentiated effector memory CD45RA+ cells were left out. The healthy adult donors were HIV-negative and reported no recent acute infections or vaccinations. Genomic DNA per cell subset filled all wells of several immunoSEQ plates. It was around 180 ng DNA, 25,000 to 35,000 T cell genomes, that sorted-subset replicate PCRs used. Clones were read by immunoSEQ multiplex PCR, and TCRdb kept only the in-frame ones, dropping some. The repertoire holds around 640,000 clones, with 95% to 97% as singletons.

The chain uses TRBV5-4 and TRBJ1-1, with 11 bases matching TRBD1. Sequenced material: naive CD8+ T cells sorted from blood. The TCR comes from a woman aged 30 to 39 in good health. Here the CDR3 DNA reads TGTGCCAGCAGCATGGACAGGGGGCCCACTGAAGCTTTCTTT. Protein: CASSMDRGPTEAFF.